This TCR beta chain was profiled in a study of post-analysis software for immune sequencing data. Across the study: There were relapsing-remitting, secondary progressive and progressive-relapsing multiple sclerosis among the disease courses included. Study results and caveats: Significantly lower normalized Chao1 diversity was found in patients with multiple sclerosis relative to controls. Samples made in the same batch grouped tightly together by F measure. Controls showed lower frequencies than patients for several TRBV segments, and TRBV5-6, TRBV5-1 and TRBV20-1 were among these.

Germline values: CDR1 SGHRS, CDR2 YFSETQ. CDR3 length: 15 residues. V dropped 0 bases and J dropped 6 bases, with 13 bases sitting between them. Concerning this clonotype itself: Its antigen is as yet unknown.

Every TCR beta cDNA library bore unique molecular identifiers. Between roughly 0.95 and 10 million T cells gave rise to some 490,000 cDNA molecules. TCRdb re-derived calls from the PCR reads in MiXCR, one entry per CDR3 protein. This table holds 650,000 to 850,000 distinct CDR3 sequences, approximately 57% found once. The V gene is TRBV5-1, the J gene TRBJ2-4, with D possibly matching TRBD1 (5 bases). Source material: blood. The clonotype was recovered from a girl between 5 and 17 years old with multiple sclerosis. The CDR3 is CASSLDGAGINIQYF. CDR3 sequence (DNA): TGCGCCAGCAGCTTGGATGGGGCAGGGATAAACATTCAGTACTTC.